The 9 T cell receptor beta chains listed next were all sequenced from one sample in a study of shared clonotypes between healthy human individuals. The data were produced by immunoSEQ multiplex PCR, yet TCRdb's version contains in-frame clones alone and is incomplete. The sample carries approximately 1,000,000 clones, 70% to 85% recorded once. The sequencing input was memory CD4+ T cells from PBMCs. Subset given: CD45RA-negative fraction. The source of these receptors is a young man in good health. Some clones in this sample may be carry-over from other donors' samples.

The chain joins TRBV11-3 to TRBJ2-7; D is unresolved. V lost 4 bases and J 2 bases, leaving 12 bases between the germline ends. Germline loops: CDR1 SGHNT, CDR2 YENEEA. The CDR3 extends over 14 amino acids. DNA of the CDR3: TGTGCCAGCAGCTCAGCCGAACCACCCTACGAGCAGTACTTC. It translates to CASSSAEPPYEQYF.

This sequence joins TRBV5-1 and TRBJ2-1, with 7 bases matching TRBD1. Germline loops: CDR1 SGHRS, CDR2 YFSETQ. Germline trimming cut 2 bases from V and 3 bases from J; bases unmatched to any gene: 11. CDR3 length: 17 amino acids. The CDR3 spells CASSLGTGAHGYNEQFF. CDR3 in DNA: TGCGCCAGCAGCTTAGGTACAGGGGCGCACGGCTACAATGAGCAGTTCTTC.

This clone came up a few times. The chain joins TRBV2 to TRBJ1-2; tentatively, D is TRBD1 (5 bases). The CDR3 covers 13 residues. CDR1 is SNHLY, CDR2 FYNNEI, per germline. With 7 bases removed from V and 6 bases from J, the gap between germline ends came to 15 bases. In DNA, the CDR3 is TGTGCCAGCACCCCAGGGCCGGGTAATGGCTACACCTTC. It translates to CASTPGPGNGYTF.

The V gene is TRBV18, the J gene TRBJ1-5, with a tentative D call TRBD1 (5 bases). The V end lost 4 bases, the J end lost 4 bases, and 14 bases lay between the germline ends. Germline V gene lookup returns CDR1 KGHSH and CDR2 LQKENI. The CDR3 contains 15 residues. The CDR3 DNA sequence: TGTGCCAGCTCACTAGGAGGGGTCAAGAATCAGCCCCAGCATTTT. Its protein is CASSLGGVKNQPQHF.

This rearrangement joins TRBV30 to TRBJ1-2; 7 bases map to TRBD1. The CDR3 consists of 13 residues. CDR1 and CDR2 from the germline V gene are GTSNPN and SVGIG (reference sequence). V was pared by 1 base and J by 7 bases, with 6 bases of the junction left unmatched. CDR3 loop: CAWSAGGLGGYTF. CDR3 sequence (DNA): TGTGCCTGGAGTGCAGGGGGTCTGGGTGGCTACACCTTC.

The chain carries TRBV11-2 and TRBJ2-7; D might be TRBD1 or TRBD2, each matching 6 bases. The V gene's germline CDR1 is SGHAT and CDR2 FQNNGV. Trimming removed 5 bases at V and 1 base at J, with 18 bases between. This CDR3 is 16 amino acids long. CDR3 coding DNA: TGTGCCAGCAGCCCCCTCAGGAGGGGGACGTCCTACGAGCAGTACTTC. Protein: CASSPLRRGTSYEQYF.

With respect to this clone: This specimen includes other DNA sequences encoding the same CDR3. J is TRBJ2-3 and V is TRBV6-5, with D possibly TRBD1 on 6 matching bases. The V gene lost 6 bases and the J gene lost 5 bases, with 12 bases spanning the gap. Germline CDR1 is MNHEY and CDR2 is SVGAGI. The CDR3 totals 13 residues. CDR3 nucleotide sequence: TGTGCCAGCAGCCAACAGGGCAAAGATACGCAGTATTTT. It codes for CASSQQGKDTQYF.

With respect to this clone: In the same sample, other DNA sequences code for this CDR3. This chain joins TRBV27 and TRBJ2-7; no clear D. The CDR3 length is 13 residues. V lost 2 bases and J 1 base, leaving 6 bases between the germline ends. Germline values: CDR1 MNHEY, CDR2 SMNVEV (reference sequence). The CDR3 reads CASSLVSSYEQYF. The CDR3 nucleotides read TGTGCCAGCAGTTTAGTCAGTTCCTACGAGCAGTACTTC.

The rearrangement uses TRBV28 and TRBJ2-7; D perhaps matches TRBD1 (5 bases). The CDR3 loop spans 13 amino acids. Trimming stripped 1 base from V and 6 bases from J, with 10 bases between. The germline gives CDR1 MDHEN, CDR2 SYDVKM. The CDR3 region has the DNA TGTGCCAGCAGTTTATCTCAGGGCGGCGAGCAGTACTTC. It translates to CASSLSQGGEQYF.